This T cell receptor (beta chain) was profiled in a study of cytomegalovirus exposure and HLA in healthy donors. In the study overall: Prior work identified some 120 million unique TCR beta sequences in approximately 180 million T cells.

The CDR3 length is 14 residues. Germline V lookup: CDR1 MNHEY, CDR2 SVGAGI. V dropped 6 bases and J dropped 2; count of bases not matched to a gene: 3. Comments on this clone: Its target is not known.

The PCR employed 60 Vbeta primers together with 13 Jbeta primers. Assay used: immunoSEQ multiplex PCR; TCRdb lists only in-frame clones, some missing. The sample yields about 67,000 clones, around 78% seen once. Study conclusions and caveats: Association of a missense DCLRE1C variant with TCR beta V- and J-gene trimming was reported in a later analysis. Usually a TCR sequence was rare, but some public TCRs were found in many donors. Among TCR beta chains, those listed as cytomegalovirus-associated numbered around 180.

Sequencing was carried out using PBMCs. The genes are TRBV6-5 and TRBJ2-2; 7 positions match TRBD1. This clonotype originated in a middle-aged man in good health and CMV-seronegative. The CDR3 sequence is CASRTGRNTGELFF. DNA for the CDR3: TGTGCCAGCAGGACAGGGAGAAACACCGGGGAGCTGTTTTTT.